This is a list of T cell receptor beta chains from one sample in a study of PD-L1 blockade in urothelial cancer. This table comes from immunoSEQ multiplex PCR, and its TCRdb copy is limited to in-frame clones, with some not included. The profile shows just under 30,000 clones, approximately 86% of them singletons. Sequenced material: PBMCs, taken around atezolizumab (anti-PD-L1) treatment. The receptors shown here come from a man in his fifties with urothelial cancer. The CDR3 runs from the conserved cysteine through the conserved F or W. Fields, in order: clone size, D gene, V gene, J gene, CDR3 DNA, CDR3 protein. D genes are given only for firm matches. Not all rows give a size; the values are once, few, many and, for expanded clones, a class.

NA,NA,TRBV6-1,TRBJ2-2,TGTGCCAGCAGCCACAGGGATACCGGGGAGCTGTTTTTT,CASSHRDTGELFF
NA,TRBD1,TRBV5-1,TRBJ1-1,TGCGCCAGCAGCCCCGGGACAGGGAACACTGAAGCTTTCTTT,CASSPGTGNTEAFF
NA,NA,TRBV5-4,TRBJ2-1,TGTGCCAGCAGCCCCCAGACGGGACTTCCCTACAATGAGCAGTTCTTC,CASSPQTGLPYNEQFF
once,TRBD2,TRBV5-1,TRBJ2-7,TGCGCCAGCAGCCACCTCGAGCTAGCGGGAGGCGAGCAGTACTTC,CASSHLELAGGEQYF
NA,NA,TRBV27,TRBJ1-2,TGTGCCAGCAGTTTATCCCCCACTAGGGGCTACACCTTC,CASSLSPTRGYTF
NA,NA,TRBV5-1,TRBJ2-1,TGCGCCAGCAGCCCCAACCCCAGCTCCTACAATGAGCAGTTCTTC,CASSPNPSSYNEQFF
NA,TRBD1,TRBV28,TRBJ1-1,TGTGCCAGCAGTTTACCGGGACAGTTGAACACTGAAGCTTTCTTT,CASSLPGQLNTEAFF
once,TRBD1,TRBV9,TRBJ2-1,TGTGCCAGCAGCGTAGTAGGGGGCGCTGATAATGAGCAGTTCTTC,CASSVVGGADNEQFF
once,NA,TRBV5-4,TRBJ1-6,TGTGCCAGCACATTGCGGGGCCTGAATTCACCCCTCCACTTT,CASTLRGLNSPLHF
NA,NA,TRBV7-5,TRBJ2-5,TGTGCCAGAAGCTTTGAGGGGGCGTACCAAGAGACCCAGTACTTC,CARSFEGAYQETQYF
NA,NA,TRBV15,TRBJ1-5,TGTGCCACCGCCCAGGGTAGCAATCAGCCCCAGCATTTT,CATAQGSNQPQHF
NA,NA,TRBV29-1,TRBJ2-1,TGCAGCGTTTCCAGGGGAAATGAGCAGTTCTTC,CSVSRGNEQFF
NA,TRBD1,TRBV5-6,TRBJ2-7,TGTGCCAGCAGCTTGGAGGTATTTCGGACAGGTCTAAACGAGCAGTACTTC,CASSLEVFRTGLNEQYF
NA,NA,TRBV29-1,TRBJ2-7,TGCAGCGTTTTAAGTGACAGACTCTACGAGCAGTACTTC,CSVLSDRLYEQYF
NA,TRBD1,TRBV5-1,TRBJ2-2,TGCGCCAGCAGCTTTGCAGGGGGCGCGAACACCGGGGAGCTGTTTTTT,CASSFAGGANTGELFF
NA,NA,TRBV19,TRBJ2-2,TGTGCCAGTAGTCCCCGGTCCGGGGAGCTGTTTTTT,CASSPRSGELFF
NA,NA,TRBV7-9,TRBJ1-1,TGTGCCAGCAGCTCCTCCGGGAGAGGATGGACTGAAGCTTTCTTT,CASSSSGRGWTEAFF
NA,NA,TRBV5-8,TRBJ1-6,TGTGCCAGCAGCTTATTACCTCGGACAGCCTATAATTCACCCCTCCACTTT,CASSLLPRTAYNSPLHF
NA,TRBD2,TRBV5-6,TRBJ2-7,TGTGCCAGCAGCTTGGTAGCGGGAGGCCCTACTTCCTACGAGCAGTACTTC,CASSLVAGGPTSYEQYF
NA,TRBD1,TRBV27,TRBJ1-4,TGTGCCAGCAGTTCCCGACAGGGGGTAAGGGAAAAACTGTTTTTT,CASSSRQGVREKLFF
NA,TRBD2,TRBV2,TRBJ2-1,TGTGCCAGCAGCCCACCGGGACTAGCGGGGAGAAATGAGCAGTTCTTC,CASSPPGLAGRNEQFF
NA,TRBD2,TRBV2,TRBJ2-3,TGTGCCAGCAGGAGAGGGACTAGCGGGGCCCCTTACACAGATACGCAGTATTTT,CASRRGTSGAPYTDTQYF
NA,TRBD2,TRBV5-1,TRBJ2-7,TGCGCCAGCTCGGGGGGGCAGCCAACCTACGAGCAGTACTTC,CASSGGQPTYEQYF
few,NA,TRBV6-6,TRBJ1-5,TGTGCCAGCACTTCCGGGAGCAATCAGCCCCAGCATTTT,CASTSGSNQPQHF
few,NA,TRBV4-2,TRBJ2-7,TGTGCCAGCAGCCAAGATAGGCAGGTACCCTACGAGCAGTACTTC,CASSQDRQVPYEQYF
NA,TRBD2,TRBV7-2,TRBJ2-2,TGTGCCAGCAGCCCAACGGGACTAGCGGGGATCAACACCGGGGAGCTGTTTTTT,CASSPTGLAGINTGELFF
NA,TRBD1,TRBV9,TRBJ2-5,TGTGCCAGCAGCGTAGATCCGATAGGGACAGAGAAAGAGACCCAGTACTTC,CASSVDPIGTEKETQYF
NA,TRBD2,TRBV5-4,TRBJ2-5,TGTGCCAGCAGCTTGATGAGCGGGGGGGGAGAGACCCAGTACTTC,CASSLMSGGGETQYF
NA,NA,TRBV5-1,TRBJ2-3,TGCGCCAGCAGCTCCGGAGGTATCCCTGATACGCAGTATTTT,CASSSGGIPDTQYF
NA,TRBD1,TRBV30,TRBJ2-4,TGTGCCTGGAGTGTAAGGGACAGGGGAGTTGCCAAAAACATTCAGTACTTC,CAWSVRDRGVAKNIQYF
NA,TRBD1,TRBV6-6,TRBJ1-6,TGTGCCAGCAGGGGACAGGGATTTAATTCACCCCTCCACTTT,CASRGQGFNSPLHF
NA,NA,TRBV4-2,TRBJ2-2,TGTGCCAGCAGCCCGGTCTGGGGCGCAAAGCCCGGGGAGCTGTTTTTT,CASSPVWGAKPGELFF
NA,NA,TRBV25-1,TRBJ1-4,TGTGCCAGCAGTGAATGGGAAGGGGCGAAGATTGAAAAACTGTTTTTT,CASSEWEGAKIEKLFF
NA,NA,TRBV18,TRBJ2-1,TGTGCCAGCTCAATCGAACAGGCATTTTACAATGAGCAGTTCTTC,CASSIEQAFYNEQFF